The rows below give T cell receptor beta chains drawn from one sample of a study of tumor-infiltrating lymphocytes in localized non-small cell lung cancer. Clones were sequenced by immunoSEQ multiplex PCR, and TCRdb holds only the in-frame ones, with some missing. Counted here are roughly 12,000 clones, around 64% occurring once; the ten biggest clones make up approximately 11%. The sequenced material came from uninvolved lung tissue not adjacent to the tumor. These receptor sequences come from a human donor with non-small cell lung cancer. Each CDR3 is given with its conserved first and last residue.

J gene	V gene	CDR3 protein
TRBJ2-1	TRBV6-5	CASSGRASYNEQFF
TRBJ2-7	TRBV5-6	CASTREGTGYYEQYF
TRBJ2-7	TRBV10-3	CAISEKGQGPYEQYF
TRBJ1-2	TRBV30	CAYKSGLHYGYTF
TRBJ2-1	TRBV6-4	CASSVGGAVSDEQFF
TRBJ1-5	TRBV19	CASSIVGGLNYQPQHF
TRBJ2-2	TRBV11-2	CASSLVRPPGVTITGELFF
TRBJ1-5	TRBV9	CASSLDRNQPQHF
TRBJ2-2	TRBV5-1	CASTLAGDATGELFF
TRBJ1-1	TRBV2	CASSTNRVTEAFF
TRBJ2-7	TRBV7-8	CASSSEGAATYEQYF
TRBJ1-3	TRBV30	CAWSRGPGNTIYF
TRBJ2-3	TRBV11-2	CASSLVLGFSTDTQYF
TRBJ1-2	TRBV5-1	CASSAQGGPSYGYTF
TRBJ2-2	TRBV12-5	CASGRVNTGELFF
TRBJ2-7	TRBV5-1	CASSSGTGSFEQYF
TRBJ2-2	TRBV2	CASTTPRDRENTGELFF
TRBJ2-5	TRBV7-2	CASSFSGPDGGAETQYF
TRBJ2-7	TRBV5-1	CASSLAGTGDLFAALKPYEQYF
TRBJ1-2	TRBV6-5	CASSFGTVYGYTF
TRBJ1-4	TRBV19	CASRGRPANEKLFF
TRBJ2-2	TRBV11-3	CASSAYSGELFF
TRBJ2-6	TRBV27	CASSPGLPGRYGANVLTF
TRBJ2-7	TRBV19	CASRRTQRGVYEQYF
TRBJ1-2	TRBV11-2	CASSWTGSPNYGYTF
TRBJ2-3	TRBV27	CASSRAGESGRVKAQYF
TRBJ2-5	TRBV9	CASSVGGTIVSETQYF
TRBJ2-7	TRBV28	CASSRLAGVNEQYF
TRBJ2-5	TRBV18	CASSQQRSETQYF
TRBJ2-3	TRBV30	CAWSVNLVASTDTQYF
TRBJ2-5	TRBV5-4	CASSLEGTPQETQYF
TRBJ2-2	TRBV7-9	CASSLVGRGRDTGELFF
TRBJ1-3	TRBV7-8	CASSLARSGSGNTIYF
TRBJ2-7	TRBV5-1	CASSLAPATGYEQYF
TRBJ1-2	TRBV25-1	CASRTTGANYGYTF
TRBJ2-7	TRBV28	CASSGTSGREVRYEQYF
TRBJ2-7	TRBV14	CASSPRKGRYEQYF
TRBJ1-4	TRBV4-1	CASSQTPAGLNEKLFF
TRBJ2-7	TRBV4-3	CASSRGGEGEQYF
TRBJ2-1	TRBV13	CASSLERGASYNEQFF
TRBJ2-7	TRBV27	CASSPGGLAGPSSYEQYF
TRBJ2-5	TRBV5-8	CASSFNSRETQYF
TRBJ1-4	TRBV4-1	CASSQWTGEKLFF
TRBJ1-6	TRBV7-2	CASSLNAGTANSPLHF
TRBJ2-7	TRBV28	CASTSPSGTTYEQYF
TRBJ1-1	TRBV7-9	CASSSPITGGMNTEAFF
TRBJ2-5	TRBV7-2	CASSLRRSGGSQETQYF
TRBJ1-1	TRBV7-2	CASSFGQMNTEAFF
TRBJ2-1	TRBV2	CASRDPGQHYNEQFF
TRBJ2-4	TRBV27	CASSPFPSGRRAGGGKNIQYF
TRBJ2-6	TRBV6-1	CASSEGWPGASFAGANVLTF
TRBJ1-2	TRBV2	CASSNPAGQRIGYTF